This passage covers 19 T cell receptor beta chains from one sample sequenced in a study of T cell changes during pregnancy in multiple sclerosis (dated by TCRdb to between 2019 and 2020). The method behind the library was the immunoSEQ multiplex PCR assay. The immuneACCESS repertoire file appears here via TCRdb, limited to in-frame rearrangements. These files lack a portion of the clones; in checked studies, under half of the deficit traces to unresolved V genes, and the cause of the others is not known. The sample table records 40,000 to 55,000 clones; approximately 90% of these occur just once. The top ten hold 1% to 1.5% of the sample. Specimen: CD4+ T cells from peripheral blood mononuclear cells, collected after pregnancy. These receptors were obtained from a female donor with multiple sclerosis, enrolled in a pregnancy study.

This chain links TRBV7-2 with TRBJ2-1; TRBD2 matches at 11 bases. V was clipped by 5 bases and J by 3 bases; unmatched bases: 3. Germline assignment: CDR1 SGHTA and CDR2 FQGNSA. The length of the CDR3 is 15 residues. This CDR3 reads CASSMGTSGYNEQFF. The CDR3 DNA follows: TGTGCCAGCAGCATGGGGACTAGCGGCTACAATGAGCAGTTCTTC.

The chain combines TRBV9 with TRBJ2-1, with 13 bases identical to TRBD2. CDR1 is SGDLS, CDR2 YYNGEE, per germline. The CDR3 has 14 amino acids. The V segment lost 3 bases and the J segment 11 bases; nucleotides outside the gene matches: 5. The DNA for the CDR3 is TGTGCCAGCAGCGGTCCCGGGACTAGCGGGAAGCAGTTCTTC. Its protein is CASSGPGTSGKQFF.

The J gene is TRBJ2-7, the V gene TRBV10-3; D perhaps matches TRBD1 (6 bases). The CDR3 spans 14 residues. V lost 6 bases and J lost 1, with 13 bases in between. The germline CDR1 and CDR2 sequences are ENHRY and SYGVKD. CDR3 loop: CAISSETGSYEQYF. Written as DNA, the CDR3 is TGTGCCATCAGCTCCGAGACAGGTTCCTACGAGCAGTACTTC.

This chain joins TRBV5-1 and TRBJ2-5; TRBD1 agrees at 12 bases. CDR3 length: 16 residues. Unmatched junction bases numbered 8, after V lost 4 bases and J lost 4 bases. The germline gives CDR1 SGHRS, CDR2 YFSETQ. CDR3 region: CASSRGQGADVETQYF. The CDR3 DNA reads as TGCGCCAGCAGCAGGGGACAGGGGGCAGACGTAGAGACCCAGTACTTC.

V usage is TRBV27 and J usage is TRBJ2-7, with 7 bases fitting TRBD2. Germline V gene data show CDR1 as MNHEY and CDR2 as SMNVEV (reference sequence). V was pared by 6 bases and J by 4 bases, with 9 bases of the junction left unmatched. The CDR3 sequence is 14 residues long. The CDR3 loop is CASSLRWREYEQYF. CDR3 nucleotide sequence: TGTGCCAGCAGCCTTCGGTGGCGGGAGTACGAGCAGTACTTC.

This clone was counted a few times. The genes are TRBV6-1 and TRBJ1-2; a possible D gene is TRBD1 (5 bases). Germline CDR1 reads MNHNS; CDR2 reads SASEGT. The CDR3 extends over 15 amino acids. V lost 0 bases, J lost 1 base, and 9 bases lay in between. CDR3 sequence: CASSEAPGVNYGYTF. In DNA, the CDR3 is TGTGCCAGCAGTGAAGCGCCGGGGGTTAACTATGGCTACACCTTC.

The chain uses TRBV4-3 and TRBJ2-2; TRBD1 matches at 8 bases. The CDR3 spans 17 residues. Germline loops: CDR1 LGHNA, CDR2 YSLEER. V gave up 0 bases and J gave up 3 bases; unmatched junction bases: 6. In DNA, the CDR3 is TGCGCCAGCAGCCAAGAAGCAGGGGGCGCCGACACCGGGGAGCTGTTTTTT. This codes for CASSQEAGGADTGELFF.

This chain connects TRBV10-3 to TRBJ2-6; 7 nucleotides agree with TRBD1. The CDR3 is made up of 16 amino acids. Germline V CDR1 and CDR2: ENHRY, SYGVKD. The junction had 5 bases not matched to a gene; V was cut back by 4 bases and J by 2 bases. The CDR3 DNA reads TGTGCCATCAGTGGGACAGGAGGAGCTGGGGCCAACGTCCTGACTTTC. Encoded protein: CAISGTGGAGANVLTF.

As DNA, the CDR3 is TGTGCCAGCAGCTTGGAATGGGGGGGTACGCAGTATTTT. Its translation: CASSLEWGGTQYF. V is TRBV5-5 and J is TRBJ2-3; 7 positions match TRBD2. V dropped 0 bases and J dropped 8; count of bases not matched to a gene: 3. Germline CDR1 is SGHKS and CDR2 is YYEKEE (reference sequence). This CDR3 is 13 amino acids long.

This rearrangement joins TRBV7-3 to TRBJ2-7, with 12 bases aligning to TRBD1. Germline V gene data show CDR1 as SGHTA and CDR2 as FQGTGA. This CDR3 is built from 15 residues. The J segment lost 6 bases and the V segment lost 4 bases, leaving 7 bases of the junction unmatched. CDR3 sequence reads: CASSYDGTGGSEQYF. CDR3 sequence (DNA): TGTGCCAGCAGCTACGACGGGACAGGGGGCTCCGAGCAGTACTTC.

The gene calls are TRBV11-3 and TRBJ2-2; unclear D gene. Germline values: CDR1 SGHNT, CDR2 YENEEA. The CDR3 contains 14 residues. V lost 4 bases to trimming and J lost 1 base, with 7 bases between them. CDR3 protein: CASSWRQNTGELFF. The CDR3, as DNA: TGTGCCAGCAGCTGGCGACAGAACACCGGGGAGCTGTTTTTT.

In this sample, this clone turned up a few times. The chain recombines TRBV6-4 with TRBJ2-3, with TRBD1 matching 9 bases. The junction had 0 bases not matched to a gene; V was cut back by 0 bases and J by 2 bases. The CDR3 is made up of 15 amino acids. Germline-derived CDR1 and CDR2 are MRHNA and SNTAGT. The CDR3 DNA is TGTGCCAGCAGTGACTCACAGGGGGCCACAGATACGCAGTATTTT. The encoded protein is CASSDSQGATDTQYF.

The genes are TRBV30 and TRBJ2-5, with D perhaps TRBD2 (5 bases). Looked up from germline, CDR1 is GTSNPN and CDR2 is SVGIG (reference sequence). The CDR3 consists of 13 residues. The V end lost 3 bases, the J end lost 9 bases, and 17 bases lay between the germline ends. This CDR3 is CAWREVLRMAQYF. DNA for the CDR3: TGTGCCTGGAGGGAGGTTCTCCGAATGGCCCAGTACTTC.

This clone has a single count. V usage is TRBV5-1 and J usage is TRBJ1-4; TRBD1 might be the D (6 bases). The V gene lost 5 bases and the J gene lost 8 bases, with 13 bases spanning the gap. Germline V CDR1 and CDR2: SGHRS, YFSETQ. The CDR3 totals 13 residues. In DNA form, the CDR3 reads TGCGCCAGCAGGACAGGTCTTGGCGAAAAACTGTTTTTT. It translates to CASRTGLGEKLFF.

The chain links TRBV7-2 to TRBJ2-3; D is unclear. The CDR3 consists of 13 residues. The germline V gene has CDR1 SGHTA and CDR2 FQGNSA. V dropped 4 bases and J dropped 5 bases, with 10 bases sitting between them. Here the CDR3 reads CASSSFVVDTQYF. As DNA, the CDR3 is TGTGCCAGCAGCTCCTTCGTCGTAGATACGCAGTATTTT.

The V call is TRBV18, the J call TRBJ1-1; perhaps TRBD1 as D (6 bases). V dropped 3 bases and J dropped 8 bases, with 25 bases sitting between them. Per germline, CDR1 KGHSH and CDR2 LQKENI. This CDR3 has 17 residues. The DNA of the CDR3 is TGTGCCAGCTCACCCTACCAGGTCGACAGGACTGATTGGGAAGCTTTCTTT. As protein: CASSPYQVDRTDWEAFF.

The rearrangement uses TRBV6-1 and TRBJ1-5; 8 nucleotides match TRBD1. This CDR3 has 16 amino acids. V lost 2 bases and J lost 3; bases outside the gene matches: 6. CDR1 is MNHNS and CDR2 is SASEGT in the germline V gene. The CDR3 loop reads CASSEQGAPSNQPQHF. In DNA form, the CDR3 reads TGTGCCAGCAGTGAACAGGGGGCCCCCTCCAATCAGCCCCAGCATTTT.

The chain has TRBV29-1 and TRBJ2-7, with 9 bases lining up with TRBD2. The V gene's germline CDR1 is SQVTM and CDR2 ANQGSEA. CDR3 length equals 15 residues. Trimming at V came to 4 bases and at J to 6 bases, leaving 13 bases not matched to a gene. This CDR3 reads CSVGGLAGPRPEQYF. CDR3 DNA: TGCAGCGTTGGCGGGCTAGCGGGGCCCCGCCCCGAGCAGTACTTC.

The V gene is TRBV29-1, the J gene TRBJ2-1; D possibly corresponds to TRBD1 (5 bases). Germline V lookup: CDR1 SQVTM, CDR2 ANQGSEA. This CDR3 contains 15 residues. V lost 7 bases to trimming and J lost 9 bases, with 25 bases between them. The CDR3 DNA sequence: TGCAGCGGTCGCGGTGGGCGGCAAGCGCAGGGTGAGCAGTTCTTC. It yields the protein CSGRGGRQAQGEQFF.